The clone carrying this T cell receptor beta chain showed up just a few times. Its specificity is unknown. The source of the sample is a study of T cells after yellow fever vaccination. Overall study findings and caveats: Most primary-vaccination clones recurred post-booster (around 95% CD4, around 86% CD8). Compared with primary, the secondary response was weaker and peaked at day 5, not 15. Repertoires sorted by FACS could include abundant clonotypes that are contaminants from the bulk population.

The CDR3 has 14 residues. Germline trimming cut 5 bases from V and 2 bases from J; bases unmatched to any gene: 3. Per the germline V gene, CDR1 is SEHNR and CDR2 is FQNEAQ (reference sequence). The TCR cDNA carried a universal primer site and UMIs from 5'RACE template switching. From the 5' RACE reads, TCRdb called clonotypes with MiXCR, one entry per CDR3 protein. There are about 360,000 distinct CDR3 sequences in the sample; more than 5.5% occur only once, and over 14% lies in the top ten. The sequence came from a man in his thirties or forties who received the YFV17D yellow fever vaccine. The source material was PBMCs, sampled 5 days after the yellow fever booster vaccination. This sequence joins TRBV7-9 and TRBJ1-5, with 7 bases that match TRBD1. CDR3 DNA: TGTGCCAGCAGCGGGGACAGCCGCAATCAGCCCCAGCATTTT. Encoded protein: CASSGDSRNQPQHF.